Sequencing of this TCR beta chain was carried out in a study of blood T cell repertoires in COVID-19. The wider study: Samples came from the United States, Italy and Spain, spanning acute and convalescent COVID-19. PBMCs, B-cell-depleted T cells, or T cells were the source of the cDNA or gDNA that made up the material.

Authors' methods: For nucleated cells, counts were estimated from reference gene primer amplification. Only in-frame clones appear in the TCRdb table, and some are missing; sequencing was by immunoSEQ multiplex PCR. V and J calls and clone size are those listed in that table; D and trimming were worked out from the DNA. Among around 400,000 clones listed, around 89% were seen once. CDR1 is SGHDT, CDR2 YYEEEE, per germline. The CDR3 runs to 16 residues. Trimming took 3 bases from V and 7 from J; bases not matched to a gene: 13. This sequence originates from a man between 35 and 55 years old with acute or convalescent COVID-19. The sequenced sample was peripheral blood. The rearrangement links TRBV5-6 to TRBJ2-1; TRBD2 matches at 7 bases. This CDR3 is CASSWYGRAGGNEQFF. Here the CDR3 DNA reads TGTGCCAGCAGCTGGTATGGGAGGGCCGGGGGGAATGAGCAGTTCTTC.